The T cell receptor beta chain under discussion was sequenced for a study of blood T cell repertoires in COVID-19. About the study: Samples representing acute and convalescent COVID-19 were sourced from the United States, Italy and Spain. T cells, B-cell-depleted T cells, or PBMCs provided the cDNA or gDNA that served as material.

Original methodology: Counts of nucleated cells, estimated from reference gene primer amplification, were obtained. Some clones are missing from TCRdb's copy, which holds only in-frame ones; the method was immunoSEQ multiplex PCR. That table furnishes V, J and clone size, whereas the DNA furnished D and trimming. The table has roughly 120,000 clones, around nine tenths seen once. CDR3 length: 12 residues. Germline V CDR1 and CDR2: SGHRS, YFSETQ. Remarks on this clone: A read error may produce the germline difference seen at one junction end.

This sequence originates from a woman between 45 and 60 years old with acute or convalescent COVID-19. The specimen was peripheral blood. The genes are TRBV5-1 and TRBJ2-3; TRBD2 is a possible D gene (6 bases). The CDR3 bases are TGCGCCAGCAGCCCCTTTGCGGGGACGCCGTATTTT. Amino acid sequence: CASSPFAGTPYF.